The 27 T cell receptor beta chains listed next were all sequenced from one sample in a study of post-analysis software for immune sequencing data. Notes on the study in general: Comparison of patients with controls showed five or six TRBV segments more frequent in patients, TRBV5-6, TRBV5-1 and TRBV20-1 among them.

The library was made from cDNA and included unique molecular identifiers. MiXCR was run by TCRdb on the PCR reads, yielding one entry per CDR3 protein. The sample holds hundreds of thousands of distinct CDR3 sequences; roughly two fifths are singletons and the top ten take around 1.7%. No antigen has been identified for these receptors. The sample was blood. These receptor sequences come from a girl aged 5-17 years with multiple sclerosis.

The chain recombines TRBV19 with TRBJ2-4; 10 bases agree with TRBD2. V shed 10 bases, J shed 7 bases, and the junction held 10 bases outside the gene matches. The CDR3 is made up of 14 amino acids. The V gene's germline CDR1 is LNHDA and CDR2 SQIVND (reference sequence). CDR3 coding DNA: TGTGCCACTAAAGGAGCGGGAGGGGTGAACATTCAGTACTTC. Its protein product is CATKGAGGVNIQYF.

This clonotype was counted between two and nine times. The DNA of the CDR3 is TGTGCCACCAGTGGTCCTCAGGACGAGCAGTACTTC. It encodes CATSGPQDEQYF. The V and J genes are TRBV24-1 and TRBJ2-7; D not certain. The V gene's germline CDR1 is KGHDR and CDR2 SFDVKD. Trimming took 5 bases from V and 5 from J, leaving 9 bases between them. This CDR3 contains 12 residues.

This rearrangement joins TRBV12-3 or TRBV12-4 to TRBJ1-4; possible D gene TRBD1, 5 bases. This CDR3 contains 14 residues. V dropped 8 bases and J dropped 5 bases, with 15 bases sitting between them. CDR3 in DNA: TGTGCCAGCCAAGTATCCGGGGCGAATGAAAAACTGTTTTTT. This codes for CASQVSGANEKLFF.

The CDR3 DNA sequence: TGCGCCAGCAGCCAAGTTGGACGGGGTTCGGTCTACAATGAGCAGTTCTTC. This sequence encodes CASSQVGRGSVYNEQFF. The V call is TRBV4-1, the J call TRBJ2-1, with a tentative D call TRBD2 (5 bases). The CDR3 spans 17 residues. The V end lost 1 base, the J end lost 3 bases, and 16 bases lay between the germline ends. Germline assignment: CDR1 MGHRA and CDR2 YSYEKL.

V gene TRBV20-1 combines with J gene TRBJ2-7, with 9 bases that match TRBD1. The CDR3 loop spans 15 amino acids. Germline lookup yields CDR1 DFQATT and CDR2 SNEGSKA (reference sequence). After removal of 3 bases from V and 1 base from J, the junction contained 7 bases not matched to a gene. The CDR3 bases are TGCAGTGCTAGCCGACCGGGACAGGGATCCTACGAGCAGTACTTC. This sequence encodes CSASRPGQGSYEQYF.

This clonotype came up many times. The chain combines TRBV29-1 with TRBJ1-1; D is unclear. Germline CDR1 is SQVTM and CDR2 is ANQGSEA. The CDR3 is 11 residues long. Trimming cost V 0 bases and J 4 bases, with 3 bases left between them. Here the CDR3 reads CSVEDPTEAFF. CDR3 nucleotide sequence: TGCAGCGTTGAAGATCCCACTGAAGCTTTCTTT.

The V call is TRBV5-1, the J call TRBJ2-7; TRBD2 might be the D (6 bases). Germline loops: CDR1 SGHRS, CDR2 YFSETQ. Trimming shortened V by 0 bases and J by 2 bases, and 12 bases separated the two germline ends. The CDR3 consists of 15 residues. The CDR3 region has the DNA TGCGCCAGCAGCTTGGACCTAGCGCAGGCCTACGAGCAGTACTTC. It yields the protein CASSLDLAQAYEQYF.

V and J are TRBV6-5 and TRBJ1-1, with D possibly being TRBD1 (6 bases). There are 16 residues in the CDR3. Germline lookup yields CDR1 MNHEY and CDR2 SVGAGI. V was pared by 0 bases and J by 4 bases, with 15 bases between. CDR3 in amino acids: CASSYSGAVGSTEAFF. CDR3 sequence (DNA): TGTGCCAGCAGTTACTCGGGGGCGGTCGGTAGCACTGAAGCTTTCTTT.

The chain uses TRBV10-3 and TRBJ2-4; D gene uncertain. The closer fit of TRBJ2-7 to the DNA end suggests the J call may be wrong. The CDR3 contains 13 residues. From germline, CDR1 is ENHRY and CDR2 SYGVKD. The CDR3 reads CAISEGRVYEQYF. CDR3 bases: TGTGCCATCAGTGAGGGCAGAGTCTACGAGCAGTACTTC.

The rearrangement uses TRBV5-1 and TRBJ2-5; D may be TRBD1 (7 bases). Trimming shortened V by 3 bases and J by 2 bases, and 11 bases separated the two germline ends. Germline V gene data show CDR1 as SGHRS and CDR2 as YFSETQ. This CDR3 has 14 amino acids. The CDR3 region has the DNA TGCGCCAGCAGCTGGAGGGGACAGCAAGAGACCCAGTACTTC. This codes for CASSWRGQQETQYF. The entire variable domain, with the rest obtained from reference TRBV5-1 and TRBJ2-5, is as follows: KAGVTQTPRYLIKTRGQQVTLSCSPISGHRSVSWYQQTPGQGLQFLFEYFSETQRNKGNFPGRFSGRQFSNSRSEMNVSTLELGDSALYLCASSWRGQQETQYFGPGTRLLVL.

The rearrangement joins TRBV5-1 to TRBJ2-3, with 10 bases matching TRBD2. The CDR3 covers 17 residues. V lost 2 bases and J lost 0; bases outside the gene matches: 6. Looked up from germline, CDR1 is SGHRS and CDR2 is YFSETQ. For the CDR3, the DNA is TGCGCCAGCAGCTTCTTCCTAGCGGGGGAGAGCACAGATACGCAGTATTTT. It is translated as CASSFFLAGESTDTQYF.

The sample holds a few counts of this clonotype. J is TRBJ1-2 and V is TRBV5-1; TRBD1 is a possible D gene (6 bases). V lost 4 bases and J 5 bases, leaving 12 bases between the germline ends. The germline CDR1 and CDR2 sequences are SGHRS and YFSETQ. The CDR3 totals 13 residues. As DNA, the CDR3 is TGCGCCAGCAGCCCCGACAGGCCGTATGGCTACACCTTC. Its translation: CASSPDRPYGYTF.

V and J are TRBV12-3 or TRBV12-4 and TRBJ2-5; D tentatively reads TRBD1 or TRBD2 (5 bases each). The tail of the sequence fits TRBJ2-7 better, so the J call may be wrong. The CDR3 has 15 amino acids. The CDR3 region is CASNFRGQGGGEQYF. The CDR3 DNA reads as TGTGCCAGCAATTTTAGAGGGCAGGGCGGAGGCGAGCAGTACTTC.

This clonotype was recorded a few times. The chain combines TRBV2 with TRBJ2-7; a weak D match, TRBD1 (5 bases). CDR1 and CDR2 (germline): SNHLY, FYNNEI. V lost 7 bases to trimming and J lost 2 bases, with 9 bases between them. This CDR3 is 12 amino acids long. The DNA for the CDR3 is TGTGCCAGCAAGACAGATGCCTACGAGCAGTACTTC. Amino acid sequence: CASKTDAYEQYF.

The sample holds a few counts of this clonotype. The chain couples TRBV20-1 to TRBJ2-5, with TRBD1 matching over 9 bases. The V and J ends lost 4 bases and 0 bases, in that order; junction bases with no gene match: 6. CDR1 and CDR2 (germline): DFQATT, SNEGSKA (reference sequence). The CDR3 totals 15 residues. In DNA form, the CDR3 reads TGCAGTGCTATCCGGGACAGGGAGTACCAAGAGACCCAGTACTTC. Its translation is CSAIRDREYQETQYF.

CDR3 nucleotides: TGTGCCAGCAGCGGACAGGGTCTTAATGAGCAGTTCTTC. It is translated as CASSGQGLNEQFF. This rearrangement joins TRBV6-4 to TRBJ2-1; 8 bases align to TRBD1. The CDR3 covers 13 residues. Germline V gives CDR1 MRHNA, CDR2 SNTAGT. V trimming: 6 bases; J trimming: 7 bases; junction bases outside the gene matches: 5.

This chain joins TRBV6-5 and TRBJ2-1; no firm D call. CDR3 length equals 14 residues. V was clipped by 2 bases and J by 5 bases, with 10 bases between them. The germline gives CDR1 MNHEY, CDR2 SVGAGI. The CDR3 nucleotides are TGTGCCAGCAGTTACCGACAAAGGGACAATGAGCAGTTCTTC. This codes for CASSYRQRDNEQFF.

In this sample, this clonotype turned up a few times. CDR3 DNA sequence: TGTGCCACCAGTGACCATTCTCAGGGGGACCACAATGAGCAGTTCTTC. Its protein is CATSDHSQGDHNEQFF. The chain couples TRBV24-1 to TRBJ2-1; 7 bases align to TRBD1. Germline CDR1 and CDR2: KGHDR and SFDVKD. With 4 bases clipped from V and 5 bases from J, the junction kept 10 bases outside the gene matches. This CDR3 contains 16 residues.

This chain links TRBV3-1 with TRBJ2-4, with D uncertain. CDR1 is LGHDT, CDR2 YNNKEL, per germline (reference sequence). The CDR3 totals 17 residues. Trimming stripped 4 bases from V and 0 bases from J, with 16 bases between. Written as DNA, the CDR3 is TGTGCCAGCAGCCCGAATGCTAGGATCGCAGCCAAAAACATTCAGTACTTC. Its protein product is CASSPNARIAAKNIQYF.

The chain uses TRBV11-2 and TRBJ2-1, with TRBD2 as a possible D gene (5 bases). This CDR3 contains 14 residues. The germline V gene has CDR1 SGHAT and CDR2 FQNNGV. The V and J ends lost 4 bases and 6 bases respectively, with 13 bases between them. Written as DNA, the CDR3 is TGTGCCAGCAGCTCACTCACCGGGGTCAATGAGCAGTTCTTC. Translation: CASSSLTGVNEQFF.

This clonotype was observed a single time. The chain couples TRBV13 to TRBJ2-7, with 7 bases identical to TRBD1. The junction had 9 bases not matched to a gene; V was cut back by 5 bases and J by 2 bases. The CDR3 contains 15 residues. Germline CDR1 is PRHDT and CDR2 is FYEKMQ (reference sequence). The CDR3 spells CASSRPGTDPYEQYF. CDR3 DNA sequence: TGTGCCAGCAGCCGACCGGGGACAGACCCCTACGAGCAGTACTTC.

The chain links TRBV6-1 to TRBJ2-3; TRBD2 agrees at 7 bases. With 3 bases clipped from V and 0 bases from J, the junction kept 6 bases outside the gene matches. CDR3 length: 16 residues. Germline loops: CDR1 MNHNS, CDR2 SASEGT. This chain's CDR3 is CASSELRAGSTDTQYF. In DNA form, the CDR3 reads TGTGCCAGCAGTGAGCTAAGAGCGGGGAGCACAGATACGCAGTATTTT.

The chain links TRBV7-9 to TRBJ2-7; perhaps TRBD1 as D (5 bases). In germline, CDR1 is SEHNR, CDR2 FQNEAQ (reference sequence). This CDR3 has 14 residues. The V gene lost 3 bases and the J gene lost 0 bases, with 9 bases spanning the gap. Written as DNA, the CDR3 is TGTGCCAGCAGCTTTAAACAGGCCTCCTACGAGCAGTACTTC. It is translated as CASSFKQASYEQYF.

This clonotype was recorded many times. The chain links TRBV6-7 to TRBJ2-7; TRBD1 aligns across 7 bases. TRBV6-7 falls under the ORF class, with uncertain function. V dropped 5 bases and J dropped 3; count of bases not matched to a gene: 7. The CDR3 has 14 residues. The CDR3 loop reads CASSNRGWVYEQYF. Written as DNA, the CDR3 is TGTGCCAGCAGTAACAGGGGATGGGTCTACGAGCAGTACTTC.

The chain combines TRBV20-1 with TRBJ2-7; 8 nucleotides agree with TRBD1. Per germline, CDR1 DFQATT and CDR2 SNEGSKA (reference sequence). CDR3 length: 14 amino acids. V gave up 5 bases and J gave up 6 bases; unmatched junction bases: 12. CDR3 in DNA: TGCAGTGCTGCAGGGGGCGTGACTCACCGCGAGCAGTACTTC. As protein: CSAAGGVTHREQYF.

The chain is built from TRBV12-3 or TRBV12-4 and TRBJ2-3; 11 nucleotides agree with TRBD2. Trimming removed 4 bases from V and 6 bases from J; junction bases left unmatched: 9. There are 16 residues in the CDR3. This CDR3 is CASSSPTSGSADTQYF. The CDR3 bases are TGTGCCAGCAGTTCCCCCACTAGCGGGAGTGCGGATACGCAGTATTTT.

This clonotype was detected only a few times. The chain carries TRBV12-3 or TRBV12-4 and TRBJ2-3; D remains unclear. CDR3 length: 14 residues. The V end lost 5 bases, the J end lost 6 bases, and 15 bases lay between the germline ends. CDR3 in DNA: TGTGCCAGCAGTCTAACCGGGCTTGGGGATACGCAGTATTTT. This encodes CASSLTGLGDTQYF.